This is a list of T cell receptor beta chains from one sample in a study of Ad26.COV2.S vaccination and SARS-CoV-2 variants. Clones were read by immunoSEQ multiplex PCR, and TCRdb kept only the in-frame ones, dropping some. The repertoire consists of about 450,000 clones, with 85% to 90% occurring once and the leading ten covering about 2.4%. The sequenced sample was peripheral blood, obtained in a trial of Ad26.COV2.S vaccine versus placebo. These receptors all stem from a person aged 18 to 65 who received the Ad26.COV2.S COVID-19 vaccine or a placebo. Each CDR3 is given with its conserved first and last residue. The D gene is left open where the match is weak.

j_call: TRBJ2-3
v_call: TRBV25-1
d_call: .
cdr3_nt: TGTGCCAGCAGTTGGGACACAGATACGCAGTATTTT
cdr3_aa: CASSWDTDTQYF

j_call: TRBJ1-6
v_call: TRBV3-1/TRBV3-2
d_call: TRBD1
cdr3_nt: TGTGCCAGCAGCCAAATGAGACAGGGGTCACCCCTCCACTTT
cdr3_aa: CASSQMRQGSPLHF

j_call: TRBJ1-2
v_call: TRBV6-5
d_call: .
cdr3_nt: TGTGCCAGCAGTTCCGGTACCTATGGCTACACCTTC
cdr3_aa: CASSSGTYGYTF

j_call: TRBJ1-5
v_call: TRBV30
d_call: .
cdr3_nt: TGTGCCTGGAGTACCGGGGGCAATCAGCCCCAGCATTTT
cdr3_aa: CAWSTGGNQPQHF

j_call: TRBJ2-2
v_call: TRBV19
d_call: TRBD2
cdr3_nt: TGTGCCAGTAGTAAGGGACTAGCGGGAGCGGTTGACACCGGGGAGCTGTTTTTT
cdr3_aa: CASSKGLAGAVDTGELFF

j_call: TRBJ2-5
v_call: TRBV27
d_call: TRBD1
cdr3_nt: TGTGCCAGCAGCTCGGACAGGGCAATCGAGACCCAGTACTTC
cdr3_aa: CASSSDRAIETQYF

j_call: TRBJ1-1
v_call: TRBV12-3/TRBV12-4
d_call: .
cdr3_nt: TGTGCCAGCAGTTTGGACAGTAACACTGAAGCTTTCTTT
cdr3_aa: CASSLDSNTEAFF

j_call: TRBJ1-4
v_call: TRBV6-6
d_call: .
cdr3_nt: TGTGCCAGCAGTGGCAACAAGATACCTAATGAAAAACTGTTTTTT
cdr3_aa: CASSGNKIPNEKLFF

j_call: TRBJ2-7
v_call: TRBV7-9
d_call: .
cdr3_nt: TGTGCCAGCAGCCCGGCCCCCCTCTACGAGCAGTACTTC
cdr3_aa: CASSPAPLYEQYF

j_call: TRBJ2-7
v_call: TRBV4-2
d_call: TRBD1
cdr3_nt: TGTGCCAGCAGCCAAGGTTGGACAGGGCCCTACGAGCAGTACTTC
cdr3_aa: CASSQGWTGPYEQYF